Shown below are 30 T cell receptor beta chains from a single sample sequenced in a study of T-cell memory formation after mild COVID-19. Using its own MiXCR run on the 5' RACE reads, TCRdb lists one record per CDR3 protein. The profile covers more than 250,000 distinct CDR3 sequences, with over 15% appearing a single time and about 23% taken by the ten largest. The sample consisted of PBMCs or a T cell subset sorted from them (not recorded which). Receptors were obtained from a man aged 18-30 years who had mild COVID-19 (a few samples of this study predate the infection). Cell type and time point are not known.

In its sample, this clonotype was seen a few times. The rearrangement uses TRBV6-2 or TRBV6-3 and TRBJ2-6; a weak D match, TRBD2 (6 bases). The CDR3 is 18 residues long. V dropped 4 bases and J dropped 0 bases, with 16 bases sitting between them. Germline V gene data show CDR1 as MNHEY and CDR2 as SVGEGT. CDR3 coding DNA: TGTGCCAGCAGTTTCCCCGGGAGCCTCGCCTCTGGGGCCAACGTCCTGACTTTC. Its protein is CASSFPGSLASGANVLTF.

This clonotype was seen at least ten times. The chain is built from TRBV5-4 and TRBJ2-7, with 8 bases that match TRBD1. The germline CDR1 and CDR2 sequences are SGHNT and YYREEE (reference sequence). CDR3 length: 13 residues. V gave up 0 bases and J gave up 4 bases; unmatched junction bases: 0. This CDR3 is CASSLGTGYEQYV. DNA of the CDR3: TGTGCCAGCAGCTTGGGGACAGGGTACGAGCAGTACGTC.

The DNA of the CDR3 is TGTGCCAGCAGCTGGGGAGTGGGCTATAGGGCTGAAGCTTTCTTT. This codes for CASSWGVGYRAEAFF. The J gene is TRBJ1-1, the V gene TRBV3-1, with D hard to call. This CDR3 comprises 15 residues. Germline V gene data show CDR1 as LGHDT and CDR2 as YNNKEL (reference sequence). Trimming removed 5 bases at V and 6 bases at J, with 19 bases between.

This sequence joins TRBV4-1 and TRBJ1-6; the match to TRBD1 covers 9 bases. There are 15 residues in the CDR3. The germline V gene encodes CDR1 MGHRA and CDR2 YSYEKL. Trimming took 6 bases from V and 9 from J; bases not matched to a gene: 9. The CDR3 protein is CASRKPGQGGSPLHF. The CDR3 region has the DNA TGCGCCAGCAGGAAACCGGGACAGGGTGGTTCACCCCTCCACTTT.

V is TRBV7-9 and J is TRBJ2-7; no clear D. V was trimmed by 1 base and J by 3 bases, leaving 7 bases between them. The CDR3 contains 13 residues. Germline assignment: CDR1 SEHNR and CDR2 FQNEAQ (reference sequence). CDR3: CASSLVVNYEQYF. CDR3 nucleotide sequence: TGTGCCAGCAGCTTAGTAGTCAACTACGAGCAGTACTTC. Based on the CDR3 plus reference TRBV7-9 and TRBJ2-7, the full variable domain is DTGVSQNPRHKITKRGQNVTFRCDPISEHNRLYWYRQTLGQGPEFLTYFQNEAQLEKSRLLSDRFSAERPKGSFSTLEIQRTEQGDSAMYLCASSLVVNYEQYFGPGTRLTVT.

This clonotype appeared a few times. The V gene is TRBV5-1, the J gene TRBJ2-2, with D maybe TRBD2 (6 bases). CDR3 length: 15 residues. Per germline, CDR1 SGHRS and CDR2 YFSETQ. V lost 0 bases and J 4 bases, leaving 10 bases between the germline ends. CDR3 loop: CASSLVRGGTGELFF. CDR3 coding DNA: TGCGCCAGCAGCTTGGTTAGGGGAGGCACCGGGGAGCTGTTTTTT.

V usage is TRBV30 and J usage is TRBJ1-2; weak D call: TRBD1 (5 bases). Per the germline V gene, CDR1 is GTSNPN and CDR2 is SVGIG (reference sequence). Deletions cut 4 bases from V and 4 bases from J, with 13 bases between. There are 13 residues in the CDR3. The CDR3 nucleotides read TGTGCCTGGACCCCCGGGGGGGTCTATGGCTACACCTTC. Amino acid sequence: CAWTPGGVYGYTF.

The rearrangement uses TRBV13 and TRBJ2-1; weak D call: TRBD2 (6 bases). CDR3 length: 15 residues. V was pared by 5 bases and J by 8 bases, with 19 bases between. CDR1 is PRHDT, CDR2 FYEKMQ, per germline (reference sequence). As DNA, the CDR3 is TGTGCCAGCAGCCCTCCTCTAGCGCGGCGGGATGAGCAGTTCTTC. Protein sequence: CASSPPLARRDEQFF.

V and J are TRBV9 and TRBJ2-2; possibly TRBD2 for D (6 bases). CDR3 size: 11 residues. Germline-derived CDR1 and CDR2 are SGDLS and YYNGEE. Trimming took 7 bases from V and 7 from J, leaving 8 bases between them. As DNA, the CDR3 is TGTGCCAGCGGGCGGGGCGGGGAGCTGTTTTTT. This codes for CASGRGGELFF. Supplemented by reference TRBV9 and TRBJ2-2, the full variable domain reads DSGVTQTPKHLITATGQRVTLRCSPRSGDLSVYWYQQSLDQGLQFLIQYYNGEERAKGNILERFSAQQFPDLHSELNLSSLELGDSALYFCASGRGGELFFGEGSRLTVL.

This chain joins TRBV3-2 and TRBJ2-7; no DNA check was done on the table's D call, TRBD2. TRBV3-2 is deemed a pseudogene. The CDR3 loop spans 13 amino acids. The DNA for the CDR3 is TGTGCCAGCAGCCCGACTAGGGCCCCCGAGCAGTACGTC. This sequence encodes CASSPTRAPEQYV.

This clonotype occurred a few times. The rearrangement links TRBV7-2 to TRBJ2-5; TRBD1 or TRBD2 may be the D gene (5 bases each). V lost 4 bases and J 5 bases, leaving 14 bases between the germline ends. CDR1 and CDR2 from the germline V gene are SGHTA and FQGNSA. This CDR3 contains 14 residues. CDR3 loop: CASSSEWGGETQYF. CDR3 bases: TGTGCCAGCAGCTCCGAATGGGGCGGGGAGACCCAGTACTTC.

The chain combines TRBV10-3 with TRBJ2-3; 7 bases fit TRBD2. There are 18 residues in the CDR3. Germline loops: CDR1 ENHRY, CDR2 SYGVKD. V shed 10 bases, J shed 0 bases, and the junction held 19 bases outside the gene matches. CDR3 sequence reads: CATERGKPLASSTDTQYF. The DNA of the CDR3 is TGTGCCACCGAAAGGGGAAAGCCACTAGCGTCTAGCACAGATACGCAGTATTTT.

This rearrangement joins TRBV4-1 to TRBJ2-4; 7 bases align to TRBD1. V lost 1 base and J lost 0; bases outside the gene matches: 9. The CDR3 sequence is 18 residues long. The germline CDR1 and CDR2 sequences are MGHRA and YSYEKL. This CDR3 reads CASSQVPHTGVAKNIQYF. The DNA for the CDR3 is TGCGCCAGCAGCCAAGTCCCCCATACAGGGGTAGCCAAAAACATTCAGTACTTC.

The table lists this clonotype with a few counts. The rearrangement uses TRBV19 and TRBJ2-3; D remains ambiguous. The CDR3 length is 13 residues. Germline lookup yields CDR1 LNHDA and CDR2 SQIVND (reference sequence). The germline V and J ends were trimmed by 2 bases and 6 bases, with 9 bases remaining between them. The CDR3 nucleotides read TGTGCCAGTAGTATATTGCCGCCGGATACGCAGTATTTT. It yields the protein CASSILPPDTQYF.

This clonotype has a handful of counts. The CDR3 DNA is TGCAGTGCTAGAGCCTGGACAGGGATCACAGATACGCAGTATTTT. This translates into CSARAWTGITDTQYF. This chain joins TRBV20-1 and TRBJ2-3, with 8 nucleotides matching TRBD1. Trimming cost V 1 base and J 2 bases; bases outside gene matches: 5. This CDR3 region has 15 residues. Germline CDR1 reads DFQATT; CDR2 reads SNEGSKA (reference sequence).

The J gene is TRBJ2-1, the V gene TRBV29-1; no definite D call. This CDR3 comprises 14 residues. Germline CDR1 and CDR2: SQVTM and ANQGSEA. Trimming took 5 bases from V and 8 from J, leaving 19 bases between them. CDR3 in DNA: TGCAGCGTTCCCGTAGGTCCGACGGGCGATGAGCAGTTCTTC. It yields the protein CSVPVGPTGDEQFF.

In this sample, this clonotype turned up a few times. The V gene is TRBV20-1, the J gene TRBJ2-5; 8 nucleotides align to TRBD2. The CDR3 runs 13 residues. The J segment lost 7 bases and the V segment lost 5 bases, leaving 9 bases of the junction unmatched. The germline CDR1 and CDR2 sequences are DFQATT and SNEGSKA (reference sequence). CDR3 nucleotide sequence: TGCAGTGCTCCCCCAGCGGGGGCCCGGACCCAGTACTTC. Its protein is CSAPPAGARTQYF.

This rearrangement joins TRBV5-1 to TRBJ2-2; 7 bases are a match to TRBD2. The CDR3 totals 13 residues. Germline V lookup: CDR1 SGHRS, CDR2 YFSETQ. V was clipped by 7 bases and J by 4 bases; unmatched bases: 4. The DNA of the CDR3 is TGCGCCAGCCGGAGCGGGGTCACCGGGGAGCTGTTTTTT. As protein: CASRSGVTGELFF.

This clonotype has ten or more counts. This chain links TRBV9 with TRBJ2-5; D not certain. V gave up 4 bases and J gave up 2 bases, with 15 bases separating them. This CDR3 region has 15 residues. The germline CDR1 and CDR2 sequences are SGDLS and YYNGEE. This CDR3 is CASSISQGLQETQYF. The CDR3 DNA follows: TGTGCCAGCAGCATTAGCCAAGGGCTACAAGAGACCCAGTACTTC.

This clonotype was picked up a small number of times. This CDR3 reads CASFNRGEGYGYTF. Here the CDR3 DNA reads TGTGCCAGCTTTAACAGGGGGGAAGGGTATGGCTACACCTTC. The chain is built from TRBV3-1 and TRBJ1-2, with 8 bases aligning to TRBD1. This CDR3 is 14 amino acids long. In germline, CDR1 is LGHDT, CDR2 YNNKEL (reference sequence). V lost 8 bases, J lost 5 bases, and 10 bases stayed unmatched.

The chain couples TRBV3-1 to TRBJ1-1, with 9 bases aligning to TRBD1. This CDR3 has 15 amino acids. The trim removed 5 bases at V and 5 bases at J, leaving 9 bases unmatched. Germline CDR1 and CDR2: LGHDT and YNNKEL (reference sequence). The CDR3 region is CASSWRGQGITEAFF. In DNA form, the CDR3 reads TGTGCCAGCAGCTGGCGCGGACAGGGGATTACTGAAGCTTTCTTT.

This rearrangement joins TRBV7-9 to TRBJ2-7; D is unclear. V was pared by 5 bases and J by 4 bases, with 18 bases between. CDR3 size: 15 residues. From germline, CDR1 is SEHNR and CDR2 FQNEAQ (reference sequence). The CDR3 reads CASSPPFVNLYEQYF. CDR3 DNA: TGTGCCAGCAGCCCACCTTTCGTGAACCTGTACGAGCAGTACTTC.

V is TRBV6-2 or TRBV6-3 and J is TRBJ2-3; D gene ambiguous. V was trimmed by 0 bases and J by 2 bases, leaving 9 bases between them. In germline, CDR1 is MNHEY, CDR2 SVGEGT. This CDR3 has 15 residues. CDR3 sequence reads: CASSYSLYSTDTQYF. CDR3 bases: TGTGCCAGCAGTTACTCGCTGTATTCCACAGATACGCAGTATTTT.

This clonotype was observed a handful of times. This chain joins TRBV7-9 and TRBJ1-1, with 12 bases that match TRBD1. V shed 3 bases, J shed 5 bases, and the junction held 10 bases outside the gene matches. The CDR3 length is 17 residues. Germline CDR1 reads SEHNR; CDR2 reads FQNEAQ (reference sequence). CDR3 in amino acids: CASSFGPGQGAETEAFF. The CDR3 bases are TGTGCCAGCAGCTTCGGACCGGGACAGGGGGCTGAGACTGAAGCTTTCTTT.

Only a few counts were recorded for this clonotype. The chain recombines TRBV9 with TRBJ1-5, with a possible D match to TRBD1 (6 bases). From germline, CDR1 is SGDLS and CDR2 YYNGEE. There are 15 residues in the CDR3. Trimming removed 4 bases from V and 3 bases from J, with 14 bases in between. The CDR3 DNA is TGTGCCAGCAGCCCCGCCGGACAGAACAATCAGCCCCAGCATTTT. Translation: CASSPAGQNNQPQHF.

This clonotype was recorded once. The CDR3 DNA follows: TGTGCCAGCAGCTTAGCCTACCGGGACAGGGGCTCTGGGGCCAACGTCCTGACTTTC. This encodes CASSLAYRDRGSGANVLTF. V usage is TRBV7-8 and J usage is TRBJ2-6; 10 nucleotides agree with TRBD1. The V and J ends lost 0 bases and 0 bases, in that order; junction bases with no gene match: 5. Looked up from germline, CDR1 is SGHVS and CDR2 is FQNEAQ. The CDR3 contains 19 residues.

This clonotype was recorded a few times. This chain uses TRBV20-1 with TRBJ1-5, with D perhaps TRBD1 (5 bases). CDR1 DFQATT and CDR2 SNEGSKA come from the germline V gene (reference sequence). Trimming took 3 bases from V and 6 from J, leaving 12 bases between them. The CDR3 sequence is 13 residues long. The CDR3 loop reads CSARGQGLQPQHF. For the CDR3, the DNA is TGCAGTGCTAGGGGGCAGGGTCTTCAGCCCCAGCATTTT.

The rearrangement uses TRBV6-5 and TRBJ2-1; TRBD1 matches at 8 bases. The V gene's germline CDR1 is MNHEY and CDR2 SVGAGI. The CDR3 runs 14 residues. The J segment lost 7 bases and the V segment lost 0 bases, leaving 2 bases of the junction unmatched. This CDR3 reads CASSYSGTGNEQFF. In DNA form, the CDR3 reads TGTGCCAGCAGTTACTCTGGGACAGGAAATGAGCAGTTCTTC.

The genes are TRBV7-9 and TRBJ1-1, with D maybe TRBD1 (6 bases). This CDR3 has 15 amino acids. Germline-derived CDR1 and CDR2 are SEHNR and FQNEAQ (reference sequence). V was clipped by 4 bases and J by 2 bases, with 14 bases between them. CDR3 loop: CASSYGIRGNTEAFF. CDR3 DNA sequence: TGTGCCAGCAGCTATGGAATCAGGGGAAACACTGAAGCTTTCTTT.

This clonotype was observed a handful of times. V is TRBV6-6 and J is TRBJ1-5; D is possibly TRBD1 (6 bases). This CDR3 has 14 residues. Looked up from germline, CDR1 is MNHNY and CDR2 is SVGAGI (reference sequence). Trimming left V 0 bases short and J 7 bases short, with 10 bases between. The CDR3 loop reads CASSYSGGRQPQHF. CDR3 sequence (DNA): TGTGCCAGCAGTTACTCGGGGGGCCGCCAGCCCCAGCATTTT.